Reported below is one T cell receptor (beta chain). This clonotype came up a few times. This receptor's antigen is unknown. There are no base qualities to consult, and no much larger clone falls within one base. Library method: 5' RACE. Sequencing instrument: Illumina HiSeq 2500. A second PCR of roughly 7 to 11 cycles was performed with a sample-barcoded 5' primer and a J-beta primer mix. A template-switch 5' adaptor carrying 12 random nucleotides introduced a unique molecular identifier onto each TCR beta cDNA molecule. Each sample yielded at least 2.5 million CDR3-containing paired-end reads. First-strand cDNA synthesis was performed from all RNA using the Mint cDNA synthesis kit, with priming by a TRBC-specific oligonucleotide. Following uracil-DNA glycosylase treatment, a first 18-cycle PCR with universal primers M1SS and BC2_uni_R was performed on all cDNA. The paper's processing steps were these. For normalization, 1 million high-quality reads were randomly selected from each sample, with every read carrying a distinct molecular identifier. Instead of being binned into consensus sequences, reads that shared molecular identifiers were thrown out. MiTCR, set to a Q25 quality threshold and the strictest error-elimination algorithm, was used for CDR3 identification, clonotype clustering and error correction. A nonparametric unseen species model with Euler transformation was used to estimate lower-bound total TCR beta diversity. TCRdb reanalyzed the raw reads on its own, using fastp at Q25 for trimming and MiXCR for clone calling, and kept in-frame beta chains. Duplicate CDR3 protein sequences are folded into a single record with the most common DNA and genes. The V and J calls and clone size are TCRdb's, not the authors'. This sample comprises about 1.6 million distinct CDR3 sequences, around 35% of them detected only once. In total, the top ten clones hold about 11% of the sample.

This entry is derived from a study of blood T cells in healthy people across ages (dated by TCRdb to 2014 to 2015). General notes on the study: In model experiments, roughly one uniquely barcoded TCR beta cDNA molecule per two T cells was captured by template switching. Using deep sequencing normalized with unique cDNA molecular identifiers, the study measured how TCR beta repertoire diversity changes with age. The donors were split into four age groups: young (average around 15 years), middle-aged (roughly 39), aged (over 55) and long-lived (roughly 77). To avoid experimental bias, donors of different ages were spread randomly across the sequencing lanes. Using the same blood draw, the study looked at two additional independent replicas of 1 million unique cDNA reads for two donors, one aged 18 to 30 and the other aged 80 or older.

General findings and caveats noted by the study authors: Bulk unsorted PBMC profiling prevented conclusive comparison of naive and antigen-experienced compartments. The percentage of naive T cells measured by flow cytometry correlated strongly with observed TCR beta diversity. Donor CMV infection status was unknown, potentially confounding age-related changes in expanded clonotypes. Estimates of total diversity from one million sequenced T cells were regarded as lower bounds and underestimates. Compared with the aged group, the long-lived group had more naive CD4+ T cells, fewer expanded clones and increased TCR diversity, suggesting age selection. As age increased, observed TCR beta diversity per million T cells dropped in a roughly linear way, and a significant reduction was already evident by age 40.

The germline V gene (reference sequence) yields LGHDT for CDR1 and YNNKEL for CDR2. The CDR3 contains 14 residues, cysteine and phenylalanine counted. Only the CDR3 portion is preserved as DNA: 42 bases, with reading frame beginning at the first base. The V and J ends are trimmed by 4 bases and 3 bases, leaving 12 bases between them. Systemically healthy Caucasian individuals from Russia, 39 in total and aged roughly 6 to 100 years, were included as donors. Approximately 10 milliliters of peripheral blood were collected from each donor into EDTA-treated Vacutainer tubes. PBMCs were isolated by Ficoll-Paque density-gradient centrifugation, with at least 6.5 million obtained per sample. Trizol reagent was used to extract total RNA from the PBMCs, yielding at least 5.5 micrograms per sample. For every donor, flow cytometry on a PBMC aliquot measured the percentage of naive CD45RAhigh/CD27high T cells.

This sequence was found in a woman aged 25 to 39 in good health. Sequenced material: blood. The sequence joins TRBV3-1 to TRBJ2-5; the D gene is perhaps TRBD2, from 6 matching bases. CDR3 region: CASSPGVAEETQYF. The DNA is as follows: TGTGCCAGCAGCCCCGGGGTAGCGGAAGAGACCCAGTACTTC.